This TCR beta chain was captured by sequencing in a study of blood T cell repertoires in COVID-19. Study context: COVID-19 samples from acute and convalescent phases originated in the United States, Italy and Spain.

V shed 3 bases and J 2 bases; nucleotides not matched to a gene: 2. Germline CDR1 MGHRA, CDR2 YSYEKL. This CDR3 region has 14 residues. Generated by immunoSEQ multiplex PCR, the TCRdb table keeps only in-frame clones and is missing some. The data contain about 100,000 clones, approximately 85% of them singletons. The chain combines TRBV4-1 with TRBJ2-5; 8 bases are a match to TRBD1. The sequence was obtained from a man in his fifties or sixties with acute or convalescent COVID-19. Material for sequencing was peripheral blood. For the CDR3, the DNA is TGCGCCAGCAGCCAGGGGGACAGGCAAGAGACCCAGTACTTC. Protein product: CASSQGDRQETQYF.